This TCR beta chain was sequenced during a study of Ad26.COV2.S vaccination and SARS-CoV-2 variants. This clone was seen more than once but under ten times. Treatment specified: 15 to 20 received Ad26.COV2.S at low or high dose, single or two shots; about 5 received placebo; per-sample allocation not given. Samples came from day 63 after the first vaccine or placebo injection. This CDR3 is built from 12 residues. The V end was cut by 6 bases, the J end by 1 base, with 6 bases between. The germline gives CDR1 MDHEN, CDR2 SYDVKM. Sequencing was performed with immunoSEQ multiplex PCR; in TCRdb, only in-frame clones are kept and a portion is missing. The repertoire has fewer than 300,000 clones, approximately 89% of them found once; the top ten carry about 3.6%.

The source is a person between 18 and 59 years old who received the Ad26.COV2.S COVID-19 vaccine or a placebo. The sample in question was peripheral blood, obtained in a trial of Ad26.COV2.S vaccine versus placebo. The chain links TRBV28 to TRBJ1-1; D unresolved. The CDR3 spells CASRIRNTEAFF. DNA for the CDR3: TGTGCCAGCAGGATTCGGAACACTGAAGCTTTCTTT.